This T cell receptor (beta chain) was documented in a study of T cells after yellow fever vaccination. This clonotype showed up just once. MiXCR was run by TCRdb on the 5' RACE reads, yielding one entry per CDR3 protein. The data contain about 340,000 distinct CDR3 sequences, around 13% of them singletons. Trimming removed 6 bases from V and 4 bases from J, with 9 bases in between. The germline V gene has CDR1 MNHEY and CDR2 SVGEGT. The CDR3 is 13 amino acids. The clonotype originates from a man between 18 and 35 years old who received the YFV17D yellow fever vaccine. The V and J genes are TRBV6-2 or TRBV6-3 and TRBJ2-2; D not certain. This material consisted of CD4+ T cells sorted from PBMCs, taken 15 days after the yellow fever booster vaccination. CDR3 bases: TGTGCCAGCAGCAGTACTACCACCGGGGAGCTGTTTTTT. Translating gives CASSSTTTGELFF.